This TCR beta chain was sequenced during a study of blood T cells in healthy people across ages. The use of a sample-barcoded 5' primer and a J-beta primer mix characterized a second PCR of roughly 7 to 11 cycles. TCRdb itself ran the 5' RACE reads through MiXCR, one entry per CDR3 protein. The table includes 850,000 or so distinct CDR3 sequences, 29% detected once. This CDR3 comprises 15 residues. Germline loops: CDR1 SGHVS, CDR2 FQNEAQ. Worth noting for this clonotype: The junction shows a germline mismatch at one end, possibly a read error.

Sequenced material: blood. This sequence originates from a woman over 75 in good health. The chain combines TRBV7-8 with TRBJ1-6, with TRBD1 matching over 8 bases. This chain's CDR3 is CAGSLPGQGNSPLHF. The CDR3 coding sequence is TGTGCCGGCAGCTTACCTGGACAGGGCAATTCACCCCTCCACTTT.